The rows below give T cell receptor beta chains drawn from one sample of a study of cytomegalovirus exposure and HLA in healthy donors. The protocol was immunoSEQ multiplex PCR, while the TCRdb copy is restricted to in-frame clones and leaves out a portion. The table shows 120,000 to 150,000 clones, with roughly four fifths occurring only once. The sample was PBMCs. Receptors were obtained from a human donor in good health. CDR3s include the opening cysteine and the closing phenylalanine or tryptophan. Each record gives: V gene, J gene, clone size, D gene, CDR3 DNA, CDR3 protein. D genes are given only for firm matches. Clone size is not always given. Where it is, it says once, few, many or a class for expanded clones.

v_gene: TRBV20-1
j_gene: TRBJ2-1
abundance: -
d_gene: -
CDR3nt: TGCAGTGCTCCTAACAATGAGCAGTTCTTC
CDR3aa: CSAPNNEQFF

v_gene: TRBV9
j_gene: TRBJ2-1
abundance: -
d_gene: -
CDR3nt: TGTGCCAGCAGCGTAGCGGGTCAGTCCTACAATGAGCAGTTCTTC
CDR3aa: CASSVAGQSYNEQFF

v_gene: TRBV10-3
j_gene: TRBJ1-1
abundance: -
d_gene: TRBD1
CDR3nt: TGTGCCATCAGCAGGGGGCTGGACACTGAAGCTTTCTTT
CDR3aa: CAISRGLDTEAFF

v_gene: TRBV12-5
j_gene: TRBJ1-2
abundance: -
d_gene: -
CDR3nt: TGTGCTAGTGGGACTTCACCAGTCTATGGCTACACCTTC
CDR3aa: CASGTSPVYGYTF

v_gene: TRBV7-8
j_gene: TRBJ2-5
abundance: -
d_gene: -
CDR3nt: TGTGCCAGCAGCTTAGTATATCGGGCGGGGGCTTACCGAGAGACCCAGTACTTC
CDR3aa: CASSLVYRAGAYRETQYF

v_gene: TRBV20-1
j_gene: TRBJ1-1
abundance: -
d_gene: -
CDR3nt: TGCAGTTTACCTACCAGGAATGAAGCTTTCTTT
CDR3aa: CSLPTRNEAFF

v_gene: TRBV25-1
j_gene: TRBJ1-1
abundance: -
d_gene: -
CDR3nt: TGTGCCAGCAGTGACGGGGATGAAGCTTTCTTT
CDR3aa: CASSDGDEAFF

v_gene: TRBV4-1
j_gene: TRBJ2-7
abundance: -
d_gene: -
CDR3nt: TGCGCCAGCAGCCACCGGACTGGCCGCTCGCGGGAGCAGTACTTC
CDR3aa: CASSHRTGRSREQYF

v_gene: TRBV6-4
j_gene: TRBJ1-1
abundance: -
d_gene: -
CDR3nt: TGTGCCAGCAGCCTCTCGGGGGACACTGAAGCTTTCTTT
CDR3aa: CASSLSGDTEAFF

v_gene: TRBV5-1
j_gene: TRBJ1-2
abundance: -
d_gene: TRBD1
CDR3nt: TGCGCCAGCAGCTTTAACAGGGGGCGAGCCTCCTATGGCTACACCTTC
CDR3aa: CASSFNRGRASYGYTF

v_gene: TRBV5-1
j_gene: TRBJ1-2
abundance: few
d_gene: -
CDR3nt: TGCGCCAGCAGCTTGGCCCCAGACACCCTGAAGAGCAGGGACTATGGCTACACCTTC
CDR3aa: CASSLAPDTLKSRDYGYTF

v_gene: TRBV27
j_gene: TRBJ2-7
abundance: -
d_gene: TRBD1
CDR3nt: TGTGCCAGCAGTTACAGGGGGAACTACGAGCAGTACTTC
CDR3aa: CASSYRGNYEQYF

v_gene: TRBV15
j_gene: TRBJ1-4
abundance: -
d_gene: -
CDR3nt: TGTGCCACCAGCAGACGGATCGGATATACAGGTGAAAAACTGTTTTTT
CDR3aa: CATSRRIGYTGEKLFF

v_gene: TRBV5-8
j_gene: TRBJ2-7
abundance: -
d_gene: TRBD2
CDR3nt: TGTGCCAGCAGCCGACGGCGACTAGCGGGAGGGTACGAGCAGTACTTC
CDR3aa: CASSRRRLAGGYEQYF

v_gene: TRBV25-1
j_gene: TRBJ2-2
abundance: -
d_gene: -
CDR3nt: TGTGCCAGCAGTGTCCTCGGGTCGAACACCGGGGAGCTGTTTTTT
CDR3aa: CASSVLGSNTGELFF

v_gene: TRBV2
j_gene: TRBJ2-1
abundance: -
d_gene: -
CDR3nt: TGTGCCAGCAGTGTACGTGAATCGGCCTACAATGAGCAGTTCTTC
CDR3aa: CASSVRESAYNEQFF

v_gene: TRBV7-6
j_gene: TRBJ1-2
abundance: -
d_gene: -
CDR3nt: TGTGCCAGCAGCCTAGGACAAGACTATGGCTACACCTTC
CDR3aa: CASSLGQDYGYTF

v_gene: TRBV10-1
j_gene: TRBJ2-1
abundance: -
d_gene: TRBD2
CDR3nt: TGCGCCAGCAGTGACCCGACTAGCGGGAGGGATGAGCAGTTCTTC
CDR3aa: CASSDPTSGRDEQFF

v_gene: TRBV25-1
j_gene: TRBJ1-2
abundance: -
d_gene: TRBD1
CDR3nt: TGTGCCAGCAGCAGACAGGGGGCGACCTATGGCTACACCTTC
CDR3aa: CASSRQGATYGYTF

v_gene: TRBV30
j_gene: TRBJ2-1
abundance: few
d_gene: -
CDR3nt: TGTGCCTGGAGCCATGCAGGGTTCGATGAGCAGTTCTTC
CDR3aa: CAWSHAGFDEQFF

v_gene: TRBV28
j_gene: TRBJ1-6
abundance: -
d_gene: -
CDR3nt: TGTGCCAGTTCACCCCCCAGGGGTTGGTCACCCCTCCACTTT
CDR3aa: CASSPPRGWSPLHF

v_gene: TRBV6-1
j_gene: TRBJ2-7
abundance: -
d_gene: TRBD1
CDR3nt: TGTGCCAGCAGTACCCGGGACAGGGTCTACGAGCAGTACTTC
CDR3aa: CASSTRDRVYEQYF

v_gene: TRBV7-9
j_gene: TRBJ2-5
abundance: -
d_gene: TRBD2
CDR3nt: TGTGCCAGCAGCTTAGGAGCTGGGACTAGCGGACAAGAGACCCAGTACTTC
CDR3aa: CASSLGAGTSGQETQYF

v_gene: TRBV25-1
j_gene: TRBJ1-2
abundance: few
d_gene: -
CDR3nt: TGTGCCAGCAGCAACAGCTATGGCTACACCTTC
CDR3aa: CASSNSYGYTF

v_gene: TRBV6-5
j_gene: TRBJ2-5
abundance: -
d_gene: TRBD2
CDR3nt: TGTGCCAGCAGGACGGGACTAGCGAGAAAAGAGACCCAGTACTTC
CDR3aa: CASRTGLARKETQYF

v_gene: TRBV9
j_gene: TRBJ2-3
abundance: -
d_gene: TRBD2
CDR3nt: TGTGCCAGCAGCACACGACTAGCGGGCGCCACAGATACGCAGTATTTT
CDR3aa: CASSTRLAGATDTQYF

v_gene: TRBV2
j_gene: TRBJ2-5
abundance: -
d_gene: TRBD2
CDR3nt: TGTGCCAGTTTAGCGGGGGTGCAAGAGACCCAGTACTTC
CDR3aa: CASLAGVQETQYF

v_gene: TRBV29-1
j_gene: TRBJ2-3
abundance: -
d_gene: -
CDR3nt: TGCAGCACCGGACTTTCGGGCACAGATACGCAGTATTTT
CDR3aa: CSTGLSGTDTQYF

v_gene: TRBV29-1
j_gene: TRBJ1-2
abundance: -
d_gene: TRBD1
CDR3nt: TGCAGCGTTCCCCGACAGGGACCAAGTGGCTACACCTTC
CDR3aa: CSVPRQGPSGYTF

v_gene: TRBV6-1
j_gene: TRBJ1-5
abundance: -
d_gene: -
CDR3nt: TGTGCCAGCAAGGGGCAGCTGTATAGCAATCAGCCCCAGCATTTT
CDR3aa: CASKGQLYSNQPQHF

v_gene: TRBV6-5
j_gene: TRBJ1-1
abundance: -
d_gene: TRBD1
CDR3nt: TGTGCCAGCAGTAAGGACAGGACTCGAGACACTGAAGCTTTCTTT
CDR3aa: CASSKDRTRDTEAFF

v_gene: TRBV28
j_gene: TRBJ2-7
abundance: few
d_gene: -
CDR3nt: TGTGCCAGCAGCCCGCGGGGAACCTACGAGCAGTACTTC
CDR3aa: CASSPRGTYEQYF

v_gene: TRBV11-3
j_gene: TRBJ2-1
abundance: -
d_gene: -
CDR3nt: TGTGCCAGCAGCTTAGAGGGGCGGGAACCACTCAATGAGCAGTTCTTC
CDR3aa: CASSLEGREPLNEQFF

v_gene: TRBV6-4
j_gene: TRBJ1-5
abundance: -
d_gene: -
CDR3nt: TGTGCCAGCAGTGTTGTCAGAAATAGCAATCAGCCCCAGCATTTT
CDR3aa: CASSVVRNSNQPQHF

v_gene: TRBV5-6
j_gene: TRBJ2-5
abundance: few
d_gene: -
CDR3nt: TGTGCCAGCAGCTTGAATCGTGAGACCCAGTACTTC
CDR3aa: CASSLNRETQYF

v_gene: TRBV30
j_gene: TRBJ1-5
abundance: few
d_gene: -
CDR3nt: TGTGCCTGGAGTGTACTTGGGGGCTCGCAGCCCCAGCATTTT
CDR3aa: CAWSVLGGSQPQHF